The rows below give T cell receptor beta chains drawn from one sample of a study of read filtering for tumor transcriptome and immune sequencing. TCRdb reprocessed the reads with MiXCR, giving one entry per CDR3 protein. The sample records 90,000 to 95,000 distinct CDR3 sequences, 20% to 25% being singletons. Specimen: a population of CD138-negative cells sorted from bone marrow. Source of these receptors: a donor aged 40 or over with multiple myeloma. Both conserved end residues are trimmed from each CDR3. D genes are given only for firm matches.

CDR3	D	V	J
ASSPSTVSGNY	NA	TRBV18	TRBJ2-3
ASSLLAGTDTQY	TRBD2	TRBV11-1	TRBJ2-3
ASRTGTGSYEQY	TRBD1	TRBV27	TRBJ2-7
ASSSGNQPQH	NA	TRBV27	TRBJ1-5
ASKTSFVTQY	NA	TRBV28	TRBJ2-5
ASSGRPEDGQY	NA	TRBV2	TRBJ2-7
ASSPRGVLTDTQY	TRBD2	TRBV9	TRBJ2-3
ASRLAGQGDTQY	NA	TRBV6-6	TRBJ2-3
ASSQGEEPPYEQY	NA	TRBV4-1	TRBJ2-7
ASGSANTGELF	NA	TRBV2	TRBJ2-2
ASSPGVSYEQY	NA	TRBV28	TRBJ2-7
ASGLVHSNEKPF	NA	TRBV5-1	TRBJ1-4
ASRQGSYEQY	TRBD1	TRBV2	TRBJ2-7
ASGEIREPPLH	NA	TRBV11-2	TRBJ1-6
SARDMGGHNSPLH	NA	TRBV20-1	TRBJ1-6
ATHPPVRRGNQPQH	NA	TRBV28	TRBJ1-5
ASQKVDYGYT	NA	TRBV6-1	TRBJ1-2
ASSAVETGELF	NA	TRBV2	TRBJ2-2
ASSLSPVEEKGYT	NA	TRBV18	TRBJ1-2
SAPTGQGFAGANVLT	TRBD1	TRBV20-1	TRBJ2-6
ASSPPGGNTIY	NA	TRBV18	TRBJ1-3
ASSSPVEAF	NA	TRBV12-3/TRBV12-4	TRBJ1-1
ASSSKFRGEQF	NA	TRBV7-9	TRBJ2-1
SARDGFTGELF	NA	TRBV20-1	TRBJ2-2
ASSRTSGGGWATQY	TRBD2	TRBV27	TRBJ2-5
ASSQNILAADTQY	NA	TRBV3-1	TRBJ2-3